This T cell receptor beta chain was recovered during a study of blood T cell repertoires in COVID-19. Original analysis: Estimation of nucleated cell counts relied on the amplification of reference gene primers. Some clones are missing from TCRdb's copy, which holds only in-frame ones; the method was immunoSEQ multiplex PCR. Clone size and the V and J calls come from that table; the DNA yielded D and trimming. This repertoire shows 100,000 to 150,000 clones, about four fifths found once; its top ten account for under 6%. This CDR3 is built from 18 residues. V was cut by 1 base and J by 5 bases, with 21 bases left in between. Germline CDR1 is LGHDT and CDR2 is YNNKEL (reference sequence).

Material for sequencing was peripheral blood. This TCR derives from an older man with active or convalescent COVID-19. The V gene is TRBV3-1 (or the pseudogene TRBV3-2), the J gene TRBJ2-1; D gene unclear. CDR3 sequence (DNA): TGTGCCAGCAGCCAAGGACCCCCGGCGGCAATCTGGGACAATGAGCAGTTCTTC. Translated: CASSQGPPAAIWDNEQFF.